What follows are 30 T cell receptor beta chains derived from one specimen sequenced in a study of cytomegalovirus exposure and HLA in healthy donors. With 60 Vbeta and 13 Jbeta primers, the PCR was carried out. The assay was immunoSEQ multiplex PCR, and TCRdb's table has in-frame clones only and misses some. The sample lists approximately 110,000 clones, about 79% occurring once. Input material: PBMCs. Receptor source: a woman younger than 35 in good health and CMV-seronegative.

The chain is built from TRBV5-1 and TRBJ1-1; D possibly corresponds to TRBD1 (6 bases). The germline V gene encodes CDR1 SGHRS and CDR2 YFSETQ. The CDR3 is made up of 13 amino acids. Trimming pared 3 bases from V and 5 bases from J, leaving 11 bases between. The CDR3 is CASSWTVGTEAFF. The CDR3 coding sequence is TGCGCCAGCAGCTGGACAGTGGGGACTGAAGCTTTCTTT.

The chain uses TRBV5-1 and TRBJ2-3; D is unclear. Germline CDR1 is SGHRS and CDR2 is YFSETQ. CDR3 length equals 14 residues. Trimming removed 4 bases at V and 3 bases at J, with 12 bases between. CDR3 coding DNA: TGCGCCAGCAGCGTAGCTTTTAGGACAGATACGCAGTATTTT. Amino acids: CASSVAFRTDTQYF.

V gene TRBV19 combines with J gene TRBJ1-4; TRBD1 is a possible D gene (5 bases). The germline V gene encodes CDR1 LNHDA and CDR2 SQIVND (reference sequence). CDR3 length equals 15 residues. V dropped 2 bases and J dropped 6 bases, with 13 bases sitting between them. The CDR3 DNA reads TGTGCCAGTAGTATATGGTCGGGGGGGGATGAAAAACTGTTTTTT. It is translated as CASSIWSGGDEKLFF.

Concerning this clone itself: The junction and the germline gene differ at one end; a read error may be behind it. V is TRBV7-9 and J is TRBJ2-3; 15 bases map to TRBD2. Germline CDR1 SEHNR, CDR2 FQNEAQ (reference sequence). This CDR3 is built from 17 residues. The CDR3 sequence is CASSSGLAGGSTDTRYF. For the CDR3, the DNA is TGTGCCAGCAGCTCGGGACTAGCGGGGGGAAGCACAGATACGCGGTATTTT. Supplemented by reference TRBV7-9 and TRBJ2-3, the full variable domain reads DTGVSQNPRHKITKRGQNVTFRCDPISEHNRLYWYRQTLGQGPEFLTYFQNEAQLEKSRLLSDRFSAERPKGSFSTLEIQRTEQGDSAMYLCASSSGLAGGSTDTRYFGPGTRLTVL.

This chain connects TRBV10-1 to TRBJ2-1, with a weak D call TRBD1 (5 bases). The CDR3 sequence is 16 residues long. Germline CDR1 WNHNN, CDR2 SYGVQD (reference sequence). The V gene lost 5 bases and the J gene lost 0 bases, with 14 bases spanning the gap. The CDR3 here is CASSPRTGDSYNEQFF. In nucleotides, the CDR3 is TGCGCCAGCAGTCCCCGAACAGGAGACTCCTACAATGAGCAGTTCTTC.

This chain uses TRBV18 with TRBJ1-6; 9 bases are shared with TRBD1. The CDR3 consists of 14 residues. Per the germline V gene, CDR1 is KGHSH and CDR2 is LQKENI. The V segment lost 3 bases and the J segment 10 bases; nucleotides outside the gene matches: 4. The CDR3 sequence: CASSPGQGRSPLHF. In DNA form, the CDR3 reads TGTGCCAGCTCACCGGGACAGGGACGGTCACCCCTCCACTTT.

This sequence joins TRBV6-1 and TRBJ2-1; 11 bases are shared with TRBD2. V shed 3 bases and J 4 bases; nucleotides not matched to a gene: 14. The CDR3 length is 19 residues. Germline CDR1 and CDR2: MNHNS and SASEGT. The CDR3 sequence is CASSDYSSGRFGRYNEQFF. The CDR3 coding sequence is TGTGCCAGCAGTGATTATTCTAGCGGGAGGTTCGGTAGATACAATGAGCAGTTCTTC.

The genes are TRBV10-3 and TRBJ1-1; the D is unclear. This CDR3 is built from 13 residues. V dropped 7 bases and J dropped 0 bases, with 9 bases sitting between them. CDR1 and CDR2 from the germline V gene are ENHRY and SYGVKD. The CDR3, as DNA: TGTGCCATCACGGGGAAGGTGAACACTGAAGCTTTCTTT. Protein sequence: CAITGKVNTEAFF.

The chain joins TRBV15 to TRBJ1-1; 7 positions match TRBD1. Unmatched junction bases numbered 6, after V lost 2 bases and J lost 3 bases. The CDR3 sequence is 15 residues long. Germline V lookup: CDR1 LNHNV, CDR2 YYDKDF (reference sequence). CDR3 region: CATSRWRGRDTEAFF. The CDR3 DNA sequence: TGTGCCACCAGCAGATGGAGGGGGCGAGACACTGAAGCTTTCTTT.

This chain joins TRBV5-1 and TRBJ2-1; 11 nucleotides line up with TRBD2. The V gene's germline CDR1 is SGHRS and CDR2 YFSETQ. The CDR3 has 16 amino acids. The V segment lost 0 bases and the J segment 6 bases; nucleotides outside the gene matches: 5. CDR3 in DNA: TGCGCCAGCAGCTTGGTCCTAGCGGGGGGAGGCAATGAGCAGTTCTTC. Its translation is CASSLVLAGGGNEQFF.

This chain joins TRBV9 and TRBJ1-4; D is uncertain. The germline V gene has CDR1 SGDLS and CDR2 YYNGEE. Trimming took 0 bases from V and 7 from J, leaving 16 bases between them. This CDR3 comprises 16 residues. CDR3 sequence reads: CASSVEGGTEGEKLFF. The DNA for the CDR3 is TGTGCCAGCAGCGTAGAGGGAGGTACAGAAGGTGAAAAACTGTTTTTT.

V gene TRBV5-1 combines with J gene TRBJ1-4; 8 nucleotides align to TRBD1. CDR3 length: 15 residues. After removal of 3 bases from V and 5 bases from J, the junction contained 6 bases not matched to a gene. From germline, CDR1 is SGHRS and CDR2 YFSETQ. For the CDR3, the DNA is TGCGCCAGCAGCTCCAGGGGGCCAATAAATGAAAAACTGTTTTTT. Translation gives CASSSRGPINEKLFF.

This chain joins TRBV6-1 and TRBJ2-7, with a possible D match to TRBD2 (6 bases). V was cut by 4 bases and J by 6 bases, with 19 bases left in between. This CDR3 spans 15 amino acids. CDR1 and CDR2 (germline): MNHNS, SASEGT. The CDR3 here is CASSGAGRISSEQYF. The CDR3 nucleotides are TGTGCCAGCAGTGGTGCGGGACGGATTTCGAGCGAGCAGTACTTC.

The chain has TRBV27 and TRBJ2-7, with a possible D match to TRBD1 (5 bases). The CDR3 extends over 14 amino acids. V lost 5 bases, J lost 3 bases, and 14 bases lay in between. The germline gives CDR1 MNHEY, CDR2 SMNVEV (reference sequence). The CDR3 DNA is TGTGCCAGCAGTCCCCAGGGTTTCGACTACGAGCAGTACTTC. It is translated as CASSPQGFDYEQYF.

In its sample, this clone was seen once. The chain links TRBV27 to TRBJ1-4; no clear D gene. This CDR3 is 18 amino acids long. The germline gives CDR1 MNHEY, CDR2 SMNVEV (reference sequence). V was shortened by 4 bases and J by 5 bases, with 23 bases between the two germline ends. For the CDR3, the DNA is TGTGCCAGCAGTTCCGACTACCGGGCCGGCCGAAACAATGAAAAACTGTTTTTT. Its protein product is CASSSDYRAGRNNEKLFF.

This clone was found a few times. In nucleotides, the CDR3 is TGCGCCAGCAATTGGACGGGGGGTCTATACAATGAGCAGTTCTTC. Its protein is CASNWTGGLYNEQFF. The chain uses TRBV10-1 and TRBJ2-1; 7 bases are shared with TRBD2. The CDR3 is 15 amino acids. CDR1 WNHNN and CDR2 SYGVQD come from the germline V gene (reference sequence). Trimming took 7 bases from V and 4 from J; bases not matched to a gene: 10.

This clone came up a few times. The chain recombines TRBV5-4 with TRBJ1-2; D is perhaps TRBD1 (6 bases). Germline CDR1 is SGHNT and CDR2 is YYREEE (reference sequence). The V gene lost 3 bases and the J gene lost 6 bases, with 9 bases spanning the gap. The CDR3 extends over 12 amino acids. The CDR3 DNA sequence: TGTGCCAGCAGCTCCCGACAGGATGGCTACACCTTC. This encodes CASSSRQDGYTF.

CDR3 nucleotide sequence: TGTGCCAGCAGTGTCGACAGGGGTAACACTGAAGCTTTCTTT. Residues: CASSVDRGNTEAFF. The V and J genes are TRBV6-5 and TRBJ1-1; 8 bases fit TRBD1. The CDR3 runs 14 residues. Germline CDR1 and CDR2: MNHEY and SVGAGI. The ends lost 5 bases at V and 2 bases at J; junction bases unmatched: 4.

The V and J genes are TRBV6-6 and TRBJ1-4, with a weak D call TRBD1 (6 bases). V lost 4 bases and J lost 7, with 10 bases in between. The CDR3 loop spans 13 amino acids. Germline V gene data show CDR1 as MNHNY and CDR2 as SVGAGI (reference sequence). Written as DNA, the CDR3 is TGTGCCAGCAGTTCAGGGGCGGGTGAAAAACTGTTTTTT. It encodes CASSSGAGEKLFF.

The chain recombines TRBV5-4 with TRBJ2-1; 9 bases align to TRBD2. Germline CDR1 SGHNT, CDR2 YYREEE (reference sequence). The CDR3 has 14 amino acids. V was clipped by 1 base and J by 7 bases; unmatched bases: 3. In DNA, the CDR3 is TGTGCCAGCAGCTTGTATAGCGGGAGAAATGAGCAGTTCTTC. It translates to CASSLYSGRNEQFF.

The chain employs TRBV28 and TRBJ1-2; possible D gene TRBD1, 6 bases. V gave up 2 bases and J gave up 8 bases, with 12 bases separating them. Germline V lookup: CDR1 MDHEN, CDR2 SYDVKM. The CDR3 has 13 residues. The CDR3, as DNA: TGTGCCAGCAGTTTAAACAGGGCGGGCGGCTACACCTTC. It codes for CASSLNRAGGYTF.

The rearrangement uses TRBV6-1 and TRBJ2-2; no clear D. Trimming removed 11 bases from V and 6 bases from J, with 19 bases in between. Germline V gene lookup returns CDR1 MNHNS and CDR2 SASEGT. This CDR3 spans 14 amino acids. CDR3 protein: CAGTLRGESGELFF. DNA of the CDR3: TGTGCCGGAACCCTTCGCGGAGAGTCCGGGGAGCTGTTTTTT.

The chain couples TRBV29-1 to TRBJ2-1, with 11 bases fitting TRBD2. Germline V gene lookup returns CDR1 SQVTM and CDR2 ANQGSEA. The CDR3 length is 18 residues. V trimming: 2 bases; J trimming: 4 bases; junction bases outside the gene matches: 13. CDR3 bases: TGCAGCGTTGAAAGTCGTCTAGCGGGGGGTCGGATGTACAATGAGCAGTTCTTC. It specifies CSVESRLAGGRMYNEQFF.

The chain couples TRBV30 to TRBJ2-3, with TRBD1 matching over 8 bases. Unmatched junction bases numbered 4, after V lost 4 bases and J lost 4 bases. The CDR3 extends over 13 amino acids. In germline, CDR1 is GTSNPN, CDR2 SVGIG (reference sequence). CDR3 amino acids: CAWTQGAADTQYF. CDR3 coding DNA: TGTGCCTGGACTCAGGGGGCTGCAGATACGCAGTATTTT. The full variable domain, its missing parts supplied by reference TRBV30 and TRBJ2-3, is SQTIHQWPATLVQPVGSPLSLECTVEGTSNPNLYWYRQAAGRGLQLLFYSVGIGQISSEVPQNLSASRPQDRQFILSSKKLLLSDSGFYLCAWTQGAADTQYFGPGTRLTVL.

The rearrangement uses TRBV9 and TRBJ2-2; D might be TRBD1 (5 bases). Germline CDR1 and CDR2: SGDLS and YYNGEE. V was trimmed by 0 bases and J by 0 bases, leaving 6 bases between them. The CDR3 covers 15 residues. CDR3 in DNA: TGTGCCAGCAGCGTAGGGACAACGAACACCGGGGAGCTGTTTTTT. Protein sequence: CASSVGTTNTGELFF.

V usage is TRBV20-1 and J usage is TRBJ2-5, with D perhaps TRBD1 (6 bases). The V and J ends lost 6 bases and 2 bases respectively, with 7 bases between them. Germline values: CDR1 DFQATT, CDR2 SNEGSKA (reference sequence). The CDR3 totals 11 residues. CDR3 nucleotides: TGCAGTGCAGGACAGCAAGAGACCCAGTACTTC. Its protein is CSAGQQETQYF.

This clone was observed a few times. V usage is TRBV6-8 and J usage is TRBJ1-3; D remains ambiguous. V lost 8 bases and J 3 bases, leaving 8 bases between the germline ends. This CDR3 region has 12 residues. The germline V gene encodes CDR1 MNHGY and CDR2 SAAAGT. This CDR3 reads CASDLVGNTIYF. In DNA form, the CDR3 reads TGTGCCAGCGATTTAGTTGGAAACACCATATATTTT.

This chain uses TRBV4-3 with TRBJ2-2; 7 bases align to TRBD1. The CDR3 is 14 amino acids. J lost 7 bases, V lost 3 bases, and 5 bases had no gene match. Germline CDR1 is LGHNA and CDR2 is YSLEER. The CDR3 protein is CASSQGRGNGELFF. The CDR3 DNA reads TGCGCCAGCAGCCAGGGCAGGGGGAACGGGGAGCTGTTTTTT.

The V and J genes are TRBV28 and TRBJ2-7, with 8 bases identical to TRBD1. Germline-derived CDR1 and CDR2 are MDHEN and SYDVKM. The CDR3 loop spans 22 amino acids. V was pared by 5 bases and J by 3 bases, with 30 bases of the junction left unmatched. DNA of the CDR3: TGTGCCAGCAGTGGGACAGGAGTGGCCCTTCTACCTACGATATTGTCTGGCTACGAGCAGTACTTC. Amino acid sequence: CASSGTGVALLPTILSGYEQYF.

The rearrangement links TRBV28 to TRBJ1-5; 9 bases are shared with TRBD1. The CDR3 extends over 14 amino acids. Per germline, CDR1 MDHEN and CDR2 SYDVKM. The junction had 3 bases not matched to a gene; V was cut back by 3 bases and J by 6 bases. CDR3 DNA: TGTGCCAGCAGTTTCGGACAGGGGCCTCAGCCCCAGCATTTT. This encodes CASSFGQGPQPQHF.